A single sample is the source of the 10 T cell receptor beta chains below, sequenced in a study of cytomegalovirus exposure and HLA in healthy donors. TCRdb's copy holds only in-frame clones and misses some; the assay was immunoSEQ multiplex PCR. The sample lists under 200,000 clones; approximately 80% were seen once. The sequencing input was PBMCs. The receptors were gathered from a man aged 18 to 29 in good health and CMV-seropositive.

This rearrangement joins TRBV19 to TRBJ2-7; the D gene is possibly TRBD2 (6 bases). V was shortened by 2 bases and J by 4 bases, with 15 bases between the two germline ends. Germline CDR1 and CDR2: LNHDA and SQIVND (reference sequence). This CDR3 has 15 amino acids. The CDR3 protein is CASSIILDYTYEQYF. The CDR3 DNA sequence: TGTGCCAGTAGTATAATACTGGACTATACTTACGAGCAGTACTTC. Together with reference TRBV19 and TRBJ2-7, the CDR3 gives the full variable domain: DGGITQSPKYLFRKEGQNVTLSCEQNLNHDAMYWYRQDPGQGLRLIYYSQIVNDFQKGDIAEGYSVSREKKESFPLTVTSAQKNPTAFYLCASSIILDYTYEQYFGPGTRLTVT.

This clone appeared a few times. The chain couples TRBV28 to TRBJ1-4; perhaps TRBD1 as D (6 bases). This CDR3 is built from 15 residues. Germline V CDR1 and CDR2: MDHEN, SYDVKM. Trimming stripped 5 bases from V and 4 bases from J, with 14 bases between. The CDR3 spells CASSRAGQRNEKLFF. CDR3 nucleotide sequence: TGTGCCAGCAGTAGGGCAGGACAGCGTAATGAAAAACTGTTTTTT.

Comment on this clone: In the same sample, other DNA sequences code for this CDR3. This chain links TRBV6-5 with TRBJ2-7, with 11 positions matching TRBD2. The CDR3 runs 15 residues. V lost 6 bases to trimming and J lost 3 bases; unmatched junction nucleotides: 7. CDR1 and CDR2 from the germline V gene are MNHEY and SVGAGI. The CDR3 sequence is CASSWTSGSSYEQYF. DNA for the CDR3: TGTGCCAGCAGCTGGACTAGCGGGTCGAGCTACGAGCAGTACTTC.

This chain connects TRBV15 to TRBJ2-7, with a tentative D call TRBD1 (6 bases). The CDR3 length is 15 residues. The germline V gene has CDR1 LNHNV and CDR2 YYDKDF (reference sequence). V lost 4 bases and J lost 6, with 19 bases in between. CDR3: CATSNYGQKGSEQYF. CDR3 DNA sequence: TGTGCCACCAGCAACTACGGACAGAAGGGGAGCGAGCAGTACTTC.

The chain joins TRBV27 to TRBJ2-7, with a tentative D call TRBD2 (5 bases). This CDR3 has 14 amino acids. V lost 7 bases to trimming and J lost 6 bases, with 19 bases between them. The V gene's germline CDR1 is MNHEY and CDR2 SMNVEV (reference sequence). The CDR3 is CASTRAGTSSEQYF. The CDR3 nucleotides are TGTGCCAGCACACGGGCGGGTACCTCAAGCGAGCAGTACTTC.

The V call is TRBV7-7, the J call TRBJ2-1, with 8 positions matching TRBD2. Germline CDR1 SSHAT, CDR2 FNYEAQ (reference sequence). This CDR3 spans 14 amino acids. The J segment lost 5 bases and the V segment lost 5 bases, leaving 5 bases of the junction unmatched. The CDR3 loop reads CASSTSGTNNEQFF. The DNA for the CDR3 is TGTGCCAGCAGCACTAGCGGCACCAACAATGAGCAGTTCTTC.

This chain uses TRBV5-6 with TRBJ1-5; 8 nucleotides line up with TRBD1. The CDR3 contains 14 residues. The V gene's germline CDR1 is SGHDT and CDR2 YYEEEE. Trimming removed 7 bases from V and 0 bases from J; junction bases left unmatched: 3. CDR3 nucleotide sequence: TGTGCCAGCGGGACAGGTGTTAGCAATCAGCCCCAGCATTTT. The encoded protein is CASGTGVSNQPQHF. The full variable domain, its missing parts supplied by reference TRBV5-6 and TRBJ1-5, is DAGVTQSPTHLIKTRGQQVTLRCSPKSGHDTVSWYQQALGQGPQFIFQYYEEEERQRGNFPDRFSGHQFPNYSSELNVNALLLGDSALYLCASGTGVSNQPQHFGDGTRLSIL.

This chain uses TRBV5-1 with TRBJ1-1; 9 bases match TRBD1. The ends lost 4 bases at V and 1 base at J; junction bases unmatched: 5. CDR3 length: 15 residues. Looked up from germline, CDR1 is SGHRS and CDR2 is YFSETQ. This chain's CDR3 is CASSRGQGTNTEAFF. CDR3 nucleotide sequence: TGCGCCAGCAGCCGAGGACAGGGGACGAACACTGAAGCTTTCTTT.

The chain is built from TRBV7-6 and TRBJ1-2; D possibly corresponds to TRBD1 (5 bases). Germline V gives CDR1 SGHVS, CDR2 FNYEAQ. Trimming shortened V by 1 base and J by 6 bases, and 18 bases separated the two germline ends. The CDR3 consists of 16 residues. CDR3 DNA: TGTGCCAGCAGCTTAGTAGTGGGGCCAGGGTTTAATGGCTACACCTTC. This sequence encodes CASSLVVGPGFNGYTF.

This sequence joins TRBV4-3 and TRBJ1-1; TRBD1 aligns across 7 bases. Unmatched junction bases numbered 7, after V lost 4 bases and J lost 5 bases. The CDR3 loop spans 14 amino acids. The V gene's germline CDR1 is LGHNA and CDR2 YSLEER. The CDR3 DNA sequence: TGCGCCAGCAGCCGGACTCCAGGGGGGACTGAAGCTTTCTTT. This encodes CASSRTPGGTEAFF.